The rows below give T cell receptor beta chains drawn from one sample of a study of shared clonotypes between healthy human individuals. Profiling relied on immunoSEQ multiplex PCR, and the TCRdb table lists in-frame clones only, not all of them. Here the sample spans just over 2,000,000 clones, about 95% being singletons. The sequenced sample consisted of naive CD8+ T cells sorted from blood. The receptors stem from a man in his late teens or twenties in good health. Each CDR3 is given with its conserved first and last residue. The D gene is left open where the match is weak. The size of a clone is reported for some rows only, either as once, few or many, or as a class for expanded clones.

TRBJ2-1 TRBV19 - - CASAQWGGLSEQFF TGTGCCAGTGCACAATGGGGGGGGCTGAGTGAGCAGTTCTTC
TRBJ2-7 TRBV30 TRBD2 - CALSGLAGSEQYF TGTGCCTTATCAGGACTAGCGGGGTCCGAGCAGTACTTC
TRBJ1-4 TRBV28 - - CASSEPEELTNEKLFF TGTGCCAGCAGCGAACCCGAGGAGTTAACTAATGAAAAACTGTTTTTT
TRBJ2-7 TRBV11-2 - - CASSSGLGYEQYF TGTGCCAGCAGCTCGGGCCTGGGCTACGAGCAGTACTTC
TRBJ2-3 TRBV11-2 - - CASSDPGLARGTDTQYF TGTGCCAGCAGCGATCCGGGTCTGGCACGGGGCACAGATACGCAGTATTTT
TRBJ2-2 TRBV6-5 TRBD1 - CASSSQITGAGELFF TGTGCCAGCAGTTCTCAAATCACAGGGGCCGGGGAGCTGTTTTTT
TRBJ2-1 TRBV30 - - CAWSAGHSYNEQFF TGTGCCTGGAGTGCGGGGCACTCCTACAATGAGCAGTTCTTC
TRBJ1-2 TRBV4-2 TRBD1 - CASSLRQGGDYGYTF TGTGCCAGCAGCCTAAGACAGGGCGGTGACTATGGCTACACCTTC
TRBJ2-7 TRBV6-5 - once CASSYEGTSYEQYF TGTGCCAGCAGTTACGAAGGGACTTCTTACGAGCAGTACTTC
TRBJ2-7 TRBV19 - - CASSIGTGLGYEQYF TGTGCCAGTAGTATTGGCACAGGATTGGGTTACGAGCAGTACTTC
TRBJ2-7 TRBV11-2 TRBD1 once CASTAGTVYEQYF TGTGCCAGCACAGCCGGGACAGTCTACGAGCAGTACTTC
TRBJ2-2 TRBV7-3 TRBD2 - CASSVYGTSLAGELFF TGTGCCAGCAGTGTTTACGGGACTAGTCTGGCCGGGGAGCTGTTTTTT
TRBJ2-4 TRBV6-1 TRBD1 - CASSDRDRETKNIQYF TGTGCCAGCAGTGACCGGGACAGGGAAACCAAAAACATTCAGTACTTC
TRBJ2-1 TRBV11-3 - - CASSPQGGTEQFF TGTGCCAGCAGCCCCCAGGGTGGGACTGAGCAGTTCTTC
TRBJ1-1 TRBV7-9 - - CASSLATNTEAFF TGTGCCAGCAGCTTAGCAACGAACACTGAAGCTTTCTTT
TRBJ2-7 TRBV28 TRBD1 - CASRTFVETGVPYEQYF TGTGCCAGCAGGACTTTTGTAGAGACAGGGGTCCCCTACGAGCAGTACTTC
TRBJ1-1 TRBV27 - - CASSLWGGVRTEAFF TGTGCCAGCAGTTTATGGGGGGGCGTCCGCACTGAAGCTTTCTTT
TRBJ2-1 TRBV10-2 TRBD2 - CASSDGTSELNEQFF TGCGCCAGCAGTGACGGGACTAGCGAGCTCAATGAGCAGTTCTTC
TRBJ2-1 TRBV4-1 - - CASSQDGDSYNEQFF TGCGCCAGCAGCCAAGATGGGGACTCGTACAATGAGCAGTTCTTC
TRBJ2-7 TRBV15 TRBD2 - CATSSGASGRLGYEQYF TGTGCCACCAGCAGCGGCGCTAGCGGGAGGTTGGGCTACGAGCAGTACTTC
TRBJ1-3 TRBV6-6 - once CASSYGVGALGNTIYF TGTGCCAGCAGTTACGGCGTAGGGGCTTTGGGTAACACCATATATTTT
TRBJ2-6 TRBV4-1 TRBD2 - CASSRTTSGDRSGANVLTF TGCGCCAGCAGCCGGACCACTAGCGGGGACCGCTCTGGGGCCAACGTCCTGACTTTC